The 13 T cell receptor beta chains in this list originate from one sample, sequenced in a study of CD8 T cells in ankylosing spondylitis. TCRdb ran MiXCR on the 5' RACE reads and lists one entry per CDR3 protein. The sample shows more than 150,000 distinct CDR3 sequences, 10% to 15% of them seen only once. The sequencing sample was made of blood, either unsorted or a sorted T cell fraction (not recorded which). The receptors shown here come from a female donor with ankylosing spondylitis or in good health (not recorded which).

At least ten counts were recorded for this clonotype. CDR3 sequence: CASSQDRNTEAFF. For the CDR3, the DNA is TGCGCCAGCAGCCAAGATAGGAACACTGAAGCTTTCTTT. The chain has TRBV4-3 and TRBJ1-1; D is undetermined. CDR1 and CDR2 (germline): LGHNA, YSLEER. The CDR3 extends over 13 amino acids. The V end was cut by 0 bases, the J end by 1 base, with 3 bases between.

This chain connects TRBV11-1 to TRBJ2-1; TRBD2 is a possible D gene (5 bases). The germline V gene has CDR1 SGHAT and CDR2 FQDESV (reference sequence). This CDR3 region has 18 residues. V shed 4 bases and J shed 0 bases, with 19 bases lying between them. CDR3 region: CASSSLRSGSSSYNEQFF. CDR3 nucleotides: TGTGCCAGCAGCTCCCTGCGGAGCGGTTCAAGCTCCTACAATGAGCAGTTCTTC. Supplemented by reference TRBV11-1 and TRBJ2-1, the full variable domain reads EAEVAQSPRYKITEKSQAVAFWCDPISGHATLYWYRQILGQGPELLVQFQDESVVDDSQLPKDRFSAERLKGVDSTLKIQPAELGDSAMYLCASSSLRSGSSSYNEQFFGPGTRLTVL.

This clonotype occurred many times. V usage is TRBV27 and J usage is TRBJ2-3, with 9 bases that match TRBD1. Germline V gene sequence: CDR1 MNHEY, CDR2 SMNVEV (reference sequence). Trimming removed 6 bases from V and 3 bases from J; junction bases left unmatched: 4. The CDR3 extends over 14 amino acids. The CDR3 protein is CASSPDRGTDTQYF. DNA for the CDR3: TGTGCCAGCAGCCCGGACAGGGGAACAGATACGCAGTATTTT.

Ten or more counts support this clonotype. The chain has TRBV20-1 and TRBJ1-1, with a tentative D call TRBD1 (5 bases). CDR1 DFQATT and CDR2 SNEGSKA come from the germline V gene (reference sequence). Trimming stripped 3 bases from V and 8 bases from J, with 31 bases between. The CDR3 consists of 18 residues. The CDR3 sequence is CSARSSGLSTGLREEAFF. The CDR3 nucleotides are TGCAGTGCTAGGTCATCAGGGTTGAGTACAGGCCTCAGAGAGGAAGCTTTCTTT.

This clonotype was seen ten or more times. This chain links TRBV28 with TRBJ2-3; D perhaps matches TRBD2 (5 bases). The CDR3 totals 17 residues. Per the germline V gene, CDR1 is MDHEN and CDR2 is SYDVKM. V dropped 3 bases and J dropped 5 bases, with 21 bases sitting between them. The CDR3 DNA reads as TGTGCCAGCAGTTTTGACCGGACTCTCCAGACCCAAGATACGCAGTATTTT. Translation: CASSFDRTLQTQDTQYF.

On this clonotype itself: Compared with germline, one end of the junction differs, possibly owing to a read error. J is TRBJ2-3 and V is TRBV6-5; perhaps TRBD1 as D (6 bases). The CDR3 is 16 amino acids. Germline assignment: CDR1 MNHEY and CDR2 SVGAGI. Here the CDR3 reads CASSYSGTRGTDTHYF. In nucleotides, the CDR3 is TGTGCCAGCAGTTACTCCGGGACACGGGGCACAGATACGCACTATTTT.

Ten or more counts support this clonotype. V usage is TRBV4-2 and J usage is TRBJ2-1, with D hard to call. Germline V lookup: CDR1 LGHNA, CDR2 YNFKEQ. The CDR3 has 15 amino acids. V was pared by 6 bases and J by 2 bases, with 14 bases between. CDR3 coding DNA: TGTGCCAGCAGGCCCTCGGGCGTCGCCTACAATGAGCAGTTCTTC. Translating it yields CASRPSGVAYNEQFF.

This clonotype was seen at least ten times. J is TRBJ2-1 and V is TRBV28; D is unclear. CDR3 length: 11 residues. The germline V and J ends were trimmed by 6 bases and 5 bases, with 5 bases remaining between them. CDR1 MDHEN and CDR2 SYDVKM come from the germline V gene. The CDR3 bases are TGTGCCAGCAGCACCCACAATGAGCAGTTCTTC. Translating gives CASSTHNEQFF.

In its sample, this clonotype was seen many times. V is TRBV15 and J is TRBJ1-1; D may be TRBD1 (5 bases). The V end was cut by 3 bases, the J end by 0 bases, with 8 bases between. The CDR3 length is 14 residues. CDR1 is LNHNV, CDR2 YYDKDF, per germline (reference sequence). CDR3 loop: CATSRDTVNTEAFF. In nucleotides, the CDR3 is TGTGCCACCAGCAGGGACACCGTGAACACTGAAGCTTTCTTT.

This clonotype has only a few counts. This sequence joins TRBV20-1 and TRBJ2-5; D is perhaps TRBD1 (6 bases). CDR1 and CDR2 from the germline V gene are DFQATT and SNEGSKA (reference sequence). V was shortened by 0 bases and J by 4 bases, with 9 bases between the two germline ends. The CDR3 is 13 amino acids. CDR3 nucleotides: TGCAGTGCTAGAGATCACAGGGCAGAGACCCAGTACTTC. This encodes CSARDHRAETQYF.

This clonotype was recorded many times. The genes are TRBV5-1 and TRBJ1-4, with unresolved D. The V gene's germline CDR1 is SGHRS and CDR2 YFSETQ. CDR3 length: 15 residues. V was clipped by 3 bases and J by 0 bases, with 9 bases between them. The CDR3 DNA sequence: TGCGCCAGCAGCTGGCTCGGTGCAACTAATGAAAAACTGTTTTTT. Translating gives CASSWLGATNEKLFF.

This clonotype was recorded a few times. The chain combines TRBV7-9 with TRBJ2-3; D might be TRBD2 (5 bases). CDR3 length: 14 amino acids. Germline V gene data show CDR1 as SEHNR and CDR2 as FQNEAQ (reference sequence). The V end lost 6 bases, the J end lost 0 bases, and 10 bases lay between the germline ends. The CDR3 loop reads CASRADPSTDTQYF. The CDR3 region has the DNA TGTGCCAGCAGAGCGGACCCAAGCACAGATACGCAGTATTTT.

This clonotype was seen a handful of times. The rearrangement joins TRBV4-1 to TRBJ2-6, with D possibly matching TRBD1 (7 bases). Germline assignment: CDR1 MGHRA and CDR2 YSYEKL. Trimming left V 1 base short and J 12 bases short, with 16 bases between. The CDR3 spans 15 residues. For the CDR3, the DNA is TGCGCCAGCAGCCAAGTCGACGCAGGGGGGACCGTCCTGACTTTC. This translates into CASSQVDAGGTVLTF.